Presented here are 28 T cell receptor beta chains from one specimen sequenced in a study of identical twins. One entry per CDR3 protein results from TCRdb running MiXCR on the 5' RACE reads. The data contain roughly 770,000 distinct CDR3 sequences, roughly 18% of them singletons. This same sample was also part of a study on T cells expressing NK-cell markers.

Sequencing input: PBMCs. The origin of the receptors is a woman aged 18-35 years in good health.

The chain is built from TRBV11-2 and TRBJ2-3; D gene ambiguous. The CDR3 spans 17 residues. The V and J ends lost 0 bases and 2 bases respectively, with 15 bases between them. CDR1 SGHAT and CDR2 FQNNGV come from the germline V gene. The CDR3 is CASSLEWRSLSTDTQYF. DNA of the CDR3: TGTGCCAGCAGCTTAGAATGGCGGAGCCTTTCCACAGATACGCAGTATTTT.

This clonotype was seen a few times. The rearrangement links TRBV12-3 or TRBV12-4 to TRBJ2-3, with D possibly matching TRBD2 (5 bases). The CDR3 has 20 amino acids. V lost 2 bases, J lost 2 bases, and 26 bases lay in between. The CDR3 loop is CASSLSPTRGFGDNTDTQYF. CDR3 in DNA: TGTGCCAGCAGTTTATCCCCAACCCGGGGTTTCGGAGACAACACAGATACGCAGTATTTT.

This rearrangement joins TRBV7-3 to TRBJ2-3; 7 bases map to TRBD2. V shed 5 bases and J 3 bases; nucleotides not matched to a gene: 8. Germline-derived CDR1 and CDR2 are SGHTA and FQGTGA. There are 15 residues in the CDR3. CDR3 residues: CASSVSGTTTDTQYF. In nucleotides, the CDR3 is TGTGCCAGCAGCGTGTCCGGGACTACTACAGATACGCAGTATTTT.

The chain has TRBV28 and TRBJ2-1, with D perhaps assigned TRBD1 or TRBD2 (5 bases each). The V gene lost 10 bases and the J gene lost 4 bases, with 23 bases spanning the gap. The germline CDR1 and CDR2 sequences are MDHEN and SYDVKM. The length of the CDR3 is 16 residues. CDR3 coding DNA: TGTGCCACCATCCGGGACCCCTCTTCTGCGTACAATGAGCAGTTCTTC. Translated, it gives CATIRDPSSAYNEQFF.

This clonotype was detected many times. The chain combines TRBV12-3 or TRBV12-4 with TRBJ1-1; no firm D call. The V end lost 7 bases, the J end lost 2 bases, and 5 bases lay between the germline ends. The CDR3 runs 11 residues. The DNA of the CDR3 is TGTGCCAGCATACAAAACACTGAAGCTTTCTTT. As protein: CASIQNTEAFF.

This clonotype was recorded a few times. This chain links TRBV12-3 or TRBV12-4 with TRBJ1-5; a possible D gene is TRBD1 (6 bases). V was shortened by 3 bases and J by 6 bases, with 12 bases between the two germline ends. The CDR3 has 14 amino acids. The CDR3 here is CASSLTGASQPQHF. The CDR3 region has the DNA TGTGCCAGCAGTTTGACGGGGGCTAGTCAGCCCCAGCATTTT.

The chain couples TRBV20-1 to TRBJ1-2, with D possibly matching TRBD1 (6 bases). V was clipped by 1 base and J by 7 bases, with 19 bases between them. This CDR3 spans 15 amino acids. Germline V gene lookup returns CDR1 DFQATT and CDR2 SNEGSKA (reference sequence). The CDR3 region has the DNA TGCAGTGCTAGAGTTTGGACAGCGAGGACGTTTGGCTACACCTTC. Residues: CSARVWTARTFGYTF.

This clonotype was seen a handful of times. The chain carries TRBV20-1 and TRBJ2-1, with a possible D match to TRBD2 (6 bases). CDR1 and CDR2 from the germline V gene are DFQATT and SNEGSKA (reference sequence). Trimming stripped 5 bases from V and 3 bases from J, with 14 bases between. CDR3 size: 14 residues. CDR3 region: CSASIGRFYNEQFF. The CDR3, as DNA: TGCAGTGCTTCGATAGGGAGGTTCTACAATGAGCAGTTCTTC.

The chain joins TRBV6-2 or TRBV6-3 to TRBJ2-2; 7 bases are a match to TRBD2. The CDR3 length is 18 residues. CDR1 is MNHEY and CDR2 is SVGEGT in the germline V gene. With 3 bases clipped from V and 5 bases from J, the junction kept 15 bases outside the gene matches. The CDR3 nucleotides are TGTGCCAGCAGTTATTCGGCTAGCGGTTCAGGGCGAACCGGGGAGCTGTTTTTT. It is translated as CASSYSASGSGRTGELFF.

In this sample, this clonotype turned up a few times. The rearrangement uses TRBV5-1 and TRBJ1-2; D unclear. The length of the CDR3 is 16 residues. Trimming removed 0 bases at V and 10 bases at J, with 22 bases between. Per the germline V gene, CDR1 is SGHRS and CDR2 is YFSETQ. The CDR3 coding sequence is TGCGCCAGCAGCTTGGGGACGGGCGCGGTTGTGGTTGACTACACCTTC. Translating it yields CASSLGTGAVVVDYTF.

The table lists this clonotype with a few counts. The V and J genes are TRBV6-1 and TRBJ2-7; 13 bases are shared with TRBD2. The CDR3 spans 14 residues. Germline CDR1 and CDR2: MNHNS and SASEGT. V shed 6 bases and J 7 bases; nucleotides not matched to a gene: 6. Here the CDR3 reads CASRDTSGRGEQYF. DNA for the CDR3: TGTGCCAGCAGGGACACTAGCGGGAGGGGTGAGCAGTACTTC.

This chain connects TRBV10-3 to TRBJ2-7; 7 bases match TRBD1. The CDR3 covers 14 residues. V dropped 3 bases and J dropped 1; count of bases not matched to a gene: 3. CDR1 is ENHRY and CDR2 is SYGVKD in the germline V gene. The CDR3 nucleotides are TGTGCCATCAGTGACGAGACAGGGTCCTACGAGCAGTACTTC. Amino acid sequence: CAISDETGSYEQYF.

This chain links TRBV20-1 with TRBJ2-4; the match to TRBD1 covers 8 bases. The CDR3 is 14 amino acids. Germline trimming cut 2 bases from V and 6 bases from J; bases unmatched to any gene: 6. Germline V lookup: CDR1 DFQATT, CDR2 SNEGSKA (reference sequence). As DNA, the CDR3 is TGCAGTGCTAGATCCGGACAGGGAGCAAACATTCAGTACTTC. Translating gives CSARSGQGANIQYF.

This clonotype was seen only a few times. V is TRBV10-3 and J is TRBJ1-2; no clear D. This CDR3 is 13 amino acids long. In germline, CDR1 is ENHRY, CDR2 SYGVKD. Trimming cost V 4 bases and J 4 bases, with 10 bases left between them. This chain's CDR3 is CAISAEPFYGYTF. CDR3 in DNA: TGTGCCATCAGTGCCGAGCCTTTCTATGGCTACACCTTC.

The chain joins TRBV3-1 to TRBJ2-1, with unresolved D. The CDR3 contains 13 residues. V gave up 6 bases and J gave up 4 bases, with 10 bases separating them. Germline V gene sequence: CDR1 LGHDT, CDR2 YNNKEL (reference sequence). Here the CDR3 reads CASRRLTYNEQFF. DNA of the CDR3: TGTGCCAGCAGACGTCTCACGTACAATGAGCAGTTCTTC.

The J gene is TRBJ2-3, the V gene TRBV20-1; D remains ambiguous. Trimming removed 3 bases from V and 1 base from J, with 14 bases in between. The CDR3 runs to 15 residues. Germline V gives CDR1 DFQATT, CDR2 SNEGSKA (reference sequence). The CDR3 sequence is CSASSPQKGTDTQYF. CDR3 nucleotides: TGCAGTGCTAGTTCCCCTCAGAAAGGCACAGATACGCAGTATTTT.

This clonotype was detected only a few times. DNA for the CDR3: TGCAGTGCTATAGGCTCAGGGAGGATCACTGAAGCTTTCTTT. It encodes CSAIGSGRITEAFF. V and J are TRBV20-1 and TRBJ1-1, with TRBD1 as a possible D gene (5 bases). V gave up 4 bases and J gave up 4 bases, with 16 bases separating them. The CDR3 runs to 14 residues. Germline lookup yields CDR1 DFQATT and CDR2 SNEGSKA (reference sequence).

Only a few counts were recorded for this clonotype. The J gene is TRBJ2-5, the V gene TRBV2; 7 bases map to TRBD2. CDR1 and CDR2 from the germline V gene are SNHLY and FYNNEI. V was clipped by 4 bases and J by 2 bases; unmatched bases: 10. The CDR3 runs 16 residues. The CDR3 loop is CASSVGGGGEQETQYF. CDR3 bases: TGTGCCAGCAGTGTAGGTGGGGGGGGGGAGCAAGAGACCCAGTACTTC.

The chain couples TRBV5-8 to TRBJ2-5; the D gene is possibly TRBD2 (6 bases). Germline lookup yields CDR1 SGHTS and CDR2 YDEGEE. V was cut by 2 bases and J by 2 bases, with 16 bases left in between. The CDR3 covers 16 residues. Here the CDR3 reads CASSFPGVAEQETQYF. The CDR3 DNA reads TGTGCCAGCAGCTTCCCGGGGGTAGCAGAACAAGAGACCCAGTACTTC.

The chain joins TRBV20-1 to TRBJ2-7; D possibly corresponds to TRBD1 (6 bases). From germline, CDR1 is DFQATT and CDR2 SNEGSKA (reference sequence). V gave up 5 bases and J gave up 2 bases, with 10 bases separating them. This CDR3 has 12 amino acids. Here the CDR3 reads CSAPQGPYEQYF. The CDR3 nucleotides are TGCAGTGCTCCTCAGGGGCCCTACGAGCAGTACTTC.

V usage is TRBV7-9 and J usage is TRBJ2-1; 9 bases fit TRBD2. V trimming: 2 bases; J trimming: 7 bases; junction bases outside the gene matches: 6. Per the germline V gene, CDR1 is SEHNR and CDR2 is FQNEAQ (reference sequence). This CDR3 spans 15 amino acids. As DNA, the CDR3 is TGTGCCAGCAGCTTACTAGCGGGATCTGATAATGAGCAGTTCTTC. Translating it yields CASSLLAGSDNEQFF. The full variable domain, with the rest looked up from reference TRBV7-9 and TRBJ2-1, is DTGVSQNPRHKITKRGQNVTFRCDPISEHNRLYWYRQTLGQGPEFLTYFQNEAQLEKSRLLSDRFSAERPKGSFSTLEIQRTEQGDSAMYLCASSLLAGSDNEQFFGPGTRLTVL.

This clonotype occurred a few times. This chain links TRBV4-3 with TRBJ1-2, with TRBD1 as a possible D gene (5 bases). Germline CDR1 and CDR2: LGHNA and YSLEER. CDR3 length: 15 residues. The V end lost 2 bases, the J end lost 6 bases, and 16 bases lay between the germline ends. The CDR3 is CASSQLGQGRNGYTF. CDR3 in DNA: TGCGCCAGCAGCCAATTAGGGCAGGGAAGGAATGGCTACACCTTC.

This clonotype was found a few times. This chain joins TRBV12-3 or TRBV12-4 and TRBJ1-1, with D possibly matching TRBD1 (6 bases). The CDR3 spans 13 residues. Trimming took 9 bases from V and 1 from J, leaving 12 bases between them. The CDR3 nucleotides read TGTGCCAGTCTTAGGGGGAGGAACACTGAAGCTTTCTTT. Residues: CASLRGRNTEAFF.

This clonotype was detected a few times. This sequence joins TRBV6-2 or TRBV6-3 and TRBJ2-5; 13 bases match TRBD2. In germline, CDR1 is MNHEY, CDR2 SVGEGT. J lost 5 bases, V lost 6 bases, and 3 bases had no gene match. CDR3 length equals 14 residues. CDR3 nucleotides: TGTGCCAGCAGAGGGACTAGCGGGGCGGAGACCCAGTACTTC. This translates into CASRGTSGAETQYF.

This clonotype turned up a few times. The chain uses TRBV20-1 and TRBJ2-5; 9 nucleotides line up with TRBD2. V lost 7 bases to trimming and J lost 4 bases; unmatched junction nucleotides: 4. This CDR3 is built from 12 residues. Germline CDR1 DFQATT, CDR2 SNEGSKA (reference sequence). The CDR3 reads CSVKREVETQYF. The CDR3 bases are TGCAGTGTGAAGCGGGAGGTAGAGACCCAGTACTTC.

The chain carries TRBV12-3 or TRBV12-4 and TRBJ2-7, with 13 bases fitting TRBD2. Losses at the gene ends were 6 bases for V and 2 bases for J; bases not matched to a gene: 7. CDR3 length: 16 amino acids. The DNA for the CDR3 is TGTGCCAGCAGCAAAGGGGGACTAGCGGGGACCTACGAGCAGTACTTC. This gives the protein CASSKGGLAGTYEQYF.

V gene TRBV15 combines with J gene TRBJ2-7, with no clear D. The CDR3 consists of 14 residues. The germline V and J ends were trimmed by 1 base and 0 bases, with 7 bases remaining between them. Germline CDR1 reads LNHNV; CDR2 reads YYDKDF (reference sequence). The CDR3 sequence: CATSRGGNSYEQYF. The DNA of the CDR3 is TGTGCCACCAGCAGAGGTGGGAACTCCTACGAGCAGTACTTC.

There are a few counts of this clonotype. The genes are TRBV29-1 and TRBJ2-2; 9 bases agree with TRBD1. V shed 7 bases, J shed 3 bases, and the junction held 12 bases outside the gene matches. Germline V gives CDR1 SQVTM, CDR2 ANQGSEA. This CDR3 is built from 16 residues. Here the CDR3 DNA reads TGCAGCGCGAGAGAGAAGAGGACAGGGGACACCGGGGAGCTGTTTTTT. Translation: CSAREKRTGDTGELFF.